This T cell receptor beta chain was recorded in a study of blood T cell dynamics during melanoma immunotherapy. Time point described: week 3, after first cycle of checkpoint inhibitor. Sampling occurred pretreatment (T0) and at week 3 (W3), after cycle one of checkpoint blockade. Patients had no prior systemic cancer treatment, immunosuppressants or other active cancers. From germline, CDR1 is ENHRY and CDR2 SYGVKD. Trimming left V 0 bases short and J 0 bases short, with 14 bases between. The CDR3 runs 18 residues. The sample holds a few counts of this clone. Method: immunoSEQ multiplex PCR; TCRdb's copy keeps in-frame clones and lacks some. The sample lists over 15,000 clones; 70% to 90% were seen once.

This sequence originates from a human donor with melanoma. This chain links TRBV10-3 with TRBJ1-4, with D uncertain. Sequences were derived from blood, sampled from a patient treated with checkpoint blockade. CDR3 region: CAISESSPVLATNEKLFF. The CDR3 nucleotides read TGTGCCATCAGTGAGTCGAGCCCGGTTCTCGCAACTAATGAAAAACTGTTTTTT.